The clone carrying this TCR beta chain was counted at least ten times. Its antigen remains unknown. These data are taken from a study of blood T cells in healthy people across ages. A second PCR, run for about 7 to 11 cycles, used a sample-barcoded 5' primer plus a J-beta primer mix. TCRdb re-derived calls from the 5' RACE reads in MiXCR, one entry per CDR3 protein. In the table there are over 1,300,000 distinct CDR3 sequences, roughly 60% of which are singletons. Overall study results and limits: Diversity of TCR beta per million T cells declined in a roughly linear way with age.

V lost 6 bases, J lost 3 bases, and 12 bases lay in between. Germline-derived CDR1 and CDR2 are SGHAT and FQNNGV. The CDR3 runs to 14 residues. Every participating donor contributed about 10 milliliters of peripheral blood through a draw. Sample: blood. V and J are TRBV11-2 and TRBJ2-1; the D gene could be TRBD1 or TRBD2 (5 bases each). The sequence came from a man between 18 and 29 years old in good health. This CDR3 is CASSRLGVYNEQFF. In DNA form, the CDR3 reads TGTGCCAGCAGTCGGTTGGGGGTCTACAATGAGCAGTTCTTC.